The source of this TCR beta chain is a study of blood T cell repertoires in COVID-19 (dated by TCRdb to 2019 to 2021). Describing the broader study: Samples covering the acute and convalescent phases of COVID-19 were provided by collaborators in the United States, Italy and Spain. The material from the prospective study consisted of cDNA or gDNA derived from T cells, B-cell-depleted T cells, or PBMCs. Where available, HLA class I and class II types were taken from metadata supplied by the sample provider and were not determined by assay-based typing. Nearly every sample came with metadata listing a de-identified subject ID, COVID-19 status, age in years and sex. Samples came from the ongoing ImmuneRACE study (first 160 participants) plus 1,254 subjects from 6 global collaborators. The repertoires were released in a freely available public database intended as a resource for research on the immune response to SARS-CoV-2. The dataset comprised deeply sampled blood TCRbeta repertoires from subjects exposed to, actively infected with, or recovered from COVID-19. Summary of the overall study and its limitations: Clinical and demographic metadata were provided uncurated, with the amount varying by source and participant.

V lost 10 bases and J lost 1 base; the stretch between them is 13 bases long. Taken from the germline V gene (reference sequence), the CDR1 and CDR2 loops are LNHDA and SQIVND. The CDR3 starts with the cysteine, ends with the phenylalanine, and has 13 residues. The DNA shown is the 39-base CDR3, in frame from base 1. In the prospective study, participants were roughly 18 to 100 years old, resided in under 30 geographic areas of the United States, and were enrolled through a virtual design. In the prospective study, cohorts were assigned on the basis of participant-reported clinical history obtained from a screening survey and a study questionnaire. Recovered participants in ImmuneRACE Cohort 3 were defined as having two consecutive negative NP/OP PCR tests, clearance from a healthcare professional, or resolution of symptoms. Mobile phlebotomists in the prospective study collected whole blood, serum and a nasopharyngeal or oropharyngeal swab from every participant. Over a roughly 2-month period, participants in the prospective study had the option of providing additional blood draws and questionnaires. Before DNA extraction, blood samples from the prospective study were shipped at room temperature or frozen.

To note about this clone: Its antigen target is currently unknown. No much larger clone exists at a distance of one base, and base qualities are not known.

TCRbeta CDR3 regions were amplified from genomic DNA using the immunoSEQ Assay, a bias-controlled multiplex PCR. The source study handled its data this way. The number of nucleated cells in each sample was estimated by amplification of reference gene primers within the assay. To quantify the absolute abundance of each unique TCRbeta CDR3 rearrangement, sequence reads were collapsed and filtered. For each sample, productive Simpson clonality was calculated as the square root of Simpson's diversity index across productive rearrangements. Imported from immuneACCESS, the table was reduced by TCRdb to in-frame sequences with V and J called. These copies leave out some clones; in studies compared against another copy, an unresolved V gene accounts for under half, and the cause of the remainder is not known. Clone size and the V and J calls come from that table; the DNA yielded D and trimming. This sample comprises about 290,000 clones, approximately 88% of them detected only once. The ten largest clones capture around 1.7% of the sample.

The chain links TRBV19 with TRBJ2-5; TRBD1 might be the D gene, on 6 matching bases. This receptor was taken from a woman between 40 and 55 years old who had recovered from COVID-19. The specimen was PBMCs or T cells enriched from blood (not recorded which). The CDR3 here reads CATSGVFQETQYF. The nucleotide sequence is TGTGCCACCTCAGGGGTCTTCCAAGAGACCCAGTACTTC. When the CDR3 is completed using the reference TRBV19 and TRBJ2-5 genes on either side, the full variable domain is DGGITQSPKYLFRKEGQNVTLSCEQNLNHDAMYWYRQDPGQGLRLIYYSQIVNDFQKGDIAEGYSVSREKKESFPLTVTSAQKNPTAFYLCATSGVFQETQYFGPGTRLLVL.